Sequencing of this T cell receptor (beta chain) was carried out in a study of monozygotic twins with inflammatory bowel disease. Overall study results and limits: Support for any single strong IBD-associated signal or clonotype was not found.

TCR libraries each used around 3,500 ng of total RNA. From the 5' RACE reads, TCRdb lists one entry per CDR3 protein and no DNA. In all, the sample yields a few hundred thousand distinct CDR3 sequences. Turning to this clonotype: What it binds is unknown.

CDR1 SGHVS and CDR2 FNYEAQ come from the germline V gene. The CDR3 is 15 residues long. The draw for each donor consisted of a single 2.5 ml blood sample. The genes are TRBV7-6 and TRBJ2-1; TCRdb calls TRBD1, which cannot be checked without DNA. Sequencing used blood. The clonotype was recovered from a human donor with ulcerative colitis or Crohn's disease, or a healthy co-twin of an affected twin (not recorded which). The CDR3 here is CASSAGTATSNEQFF.